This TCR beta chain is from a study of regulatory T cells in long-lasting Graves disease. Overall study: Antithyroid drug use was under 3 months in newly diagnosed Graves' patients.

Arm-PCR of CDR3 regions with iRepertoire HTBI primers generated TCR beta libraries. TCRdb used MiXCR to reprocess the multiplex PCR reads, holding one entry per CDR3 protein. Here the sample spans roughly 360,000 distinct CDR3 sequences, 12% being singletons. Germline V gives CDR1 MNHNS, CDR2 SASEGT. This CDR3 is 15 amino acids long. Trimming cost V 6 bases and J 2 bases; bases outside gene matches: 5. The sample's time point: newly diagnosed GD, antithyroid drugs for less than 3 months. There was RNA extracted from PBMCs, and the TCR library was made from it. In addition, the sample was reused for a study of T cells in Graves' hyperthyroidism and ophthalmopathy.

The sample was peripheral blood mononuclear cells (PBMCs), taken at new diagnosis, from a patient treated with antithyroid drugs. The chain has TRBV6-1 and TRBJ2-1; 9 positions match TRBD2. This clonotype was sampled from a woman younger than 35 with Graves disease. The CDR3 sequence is CASRYRLAAYNEQFF. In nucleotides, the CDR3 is TGTGCCAGCAGATATCGACTAGCGGCCTACAATGAGCAGTTCTTC.